There are a few counts of the clone carrying this T cell receptor beta chain. The sample belongs to a study of cytotoxic CD8 clonotypes in ibrutinib-treated CLL. Germline V lookup: CDR1 GTSNPN, CDR2 SVGIG (reference sequence). Unmatched junction bases numbered 7, after V lost 7 bases and J lost 4 bases. The CDR3 spans 13 residues. TCRdb keeps only in-frame clones here, not all; method: immunoSEQ multiplex PCR. The sample includes 70,000 to 80,000 clones, 70% to 90% of them seen just once. The material was PBMCs, obtained after 24 months of ibrutinib treatment. The clonotype originates from a human donor with chronic lymphocytic leukemia. The rearrangement links TRBV30 to TRBJ1-5; 7 positions agree with TRBD1. The CDR3 nucleotides are TGTGCCTTCAGAGGGGGCGGTAATCAGCCCCAGCATTTT. This sequence encodes CAFRGGGNQPQHF.